The rows below give T cell receptor beta chains drawn from one sample of a study of blood T cell repertoires in COVID-19. Sequencing was performed with immunoSEQ multiplex PCR; in TCRdb, only in-frame clones are kept and a portion is missing. The sample consists of about 310,000 clones, about nine tenths of them appearing once. Material for sequencing was peripheral blood. The receptor set was obtained from a man aged 45-65 years with active or convalescent COVID-19. CDR3s include the opening cysteine and the closing phenylalanine or tryptophan. The D gene is left open where the match is weak. Only part of the rows carry a size: once, few, many, or a class if the clone is expanded.

CDR3 length	J gene	D gene	clone size	V gene	CDR3 protein	CDR3 DNA
14	TRBJ2-7	TRBD1	-	TRBV10-3	CAIQTGTGGYEQYF	TGTGCCATTCAAACCGGGACAGGGGGCTACGAGCAGTACTTC
16	TRBJ1-1	TRBD1	-	TRBV18	CASSRDRGFQSTEAFF	TGTGCCAGCTCACGGGACAGGGGTTTTCAGAGCACTGAAGCTTTCTTT
15	TRBJ2-1	TRBD1	-	TRBV6-5	CASSPGTADYNEQFF	TGTGCCAGCAGTCCCGGGACAGCTGACTACAATGAGCAGTTCTTC
16	TRBJ2-3	TRBD2	-	TRBV7-2	CASSARLAGGTDTQYF	TGTGCCAGCAGCGCCAGACTAGCGGGGGGCACAGATACGCAGTATTTT
14	TRBJ2-3	-	-	TRBV2	CASSAYIVTDTQYF	TGTGCCAGCAGTGCCTATATAGTGACAGATACGCAGTATTTT
14	TRBJ1-4	-	-	TRBV19	CASKQGTQNEKLFF	TGTGCCAGCAAACAGGGAACGCAAAATGAAAAACTGTTTTTT
16	TRBJ1-2	-	-	TRBV11-2	CASSLDLGQRGYGYTF	TGTGCCAGCAGCTTAGATTTAGGACAGCGAGGCTATGGCTACACCTTC
15	TRBJ2-3	TRBD2	-	TRBV5-1	CASSPPVGRDDTQYF	TGCGCCAGCAGCCCTCCAGTGGGGAGGGACGATACGCAGTATTTT
15	TRBJ1-4	TRBD1	once	TRBV24-1	CATSDSGQGAGKLFF	TGTGCCACCAGTGATTCGGGACAGGGGGCTGGAAAACTGTTTTTT
15	TRBJ1-5	-	once	TRBV28	CASRGHDTTGQPQHF	TGTGCCAGCAGGGGGCATGACACAACGGGTCAGCCCCAGCATTTT